A selection of T cell receptor beta chains follows, all from one sample in a study of CD8+ T cells in alopecia areata. Here immunoSEQ multiplex PCR was the method, and the copy in TCRdb shows in-frame clones only, minus some. Seen here are 85,000 to 110,000 clones, 85% to 90% observed once, and the top ten hold 11%. Sequencing used CD8+ T cells sorted from blood, obtained at roughly week 30, from a patient treated with tofacitinib. All receptors come from a human donor with alopecia areata. The CDR3 runs from the conserved cysteine through the conserved F or W. D genes are given only for firm matches. Where a row states a size, it is once, few, many or the class of an expanded clone; other rows omit it.

j_call clone_size v_call d_call cdr3_aa cdr3_nt
TRBJ1-1 few TRBV29-1 . CSVKQEIEAFF TGCAGCGTGAAACAGGAGATTGAAGCTTTCTTT
TRBJ2-1 once TRBV9 . CASSIHDRDSGIDEQFF TGTGCCAGCAGCATACACGACCGGGACTCAGGCATCGATGAGCAGTTCTTC
TRBJ1-4 . TRBV7-8 . CASSFAEGEKLFF TGTGCCAGCAGCTTCGCGGAGGGCGAAAAACTGTTTTTT
TRBJ2-7 . TRBV29-1 TRBD1 CSAKLRDRGFEQYF TGCAGCGCCAAGCTCCGGGACAGGGGTTTCGAGCAGTACTTC
TRBJ1-1 . TRBV5-4 TRBD1 CASSLVAQGETEAFF TGTGCCAGCAGCTTGGTGGCACAGGGGGAGACTGAAGCTTTCTTT
TRBJ2-7 few TRBV15 . CATSREGVSYEQYF TGTGCCACCAGCAGGGAGGGTGTGTCCTACGAGCAGTACTTC
TRBJ2-7 . TRBV7-2 . CASSLNNIYEQYF TGTGCCAGCAGCTTAAATAACATCTACGAGCAGTACTTC
TRBJ2-7 . TRBV29-1 . CSVEERLALGYEQYF TGCAGCGTTGAAGAGAGGTTAGCCCTGGGCTACGAGCAGTACTTC
TRBJ1-5 . TRBV30 . CAWSEDGNQPQHF TGTGCCTGGAGTGAGGATGGCAATCAGCCCCAGCATTTT
TRBJ2-7 . TRBV6-5 . CASSSLGGAREQYF TGTGCCAGCAGTTCACTCGGGGGTGCGCGCGAGCAGTACTTC
TRBJ1-2 medium-sized TRBV7-9 TRBD1 CASSLDREGNYGYTF TGTGCCAGCAGCCTTGACAGGGAGGGGAACTATGGCTACACCTTC
TRBJ2-1 few TRBV5-1 . CASSPALDWGWSNEQFF TGCGCCAGCAGCCCGGCCCTCGATTGGGGCTGGTCCAATGAGCAGTTCTTC
TRBJ2-1 . TRBV6-1 . CASSSGGEQFF TGTGCCAGCAGTTCCGGGGGTGAGCAGTTCTTC
TRBJ2-3 . TRBV5-4 . CASTGDDTGLADTQYF TGTGCCAGCACCGGGGATGACACAGGGTTGGCAGATACGCAGTATTTT
TRBJ1-1 . TRBV7-9 . CASSLGRGGASEAFF TGTGCCAGCAGCTTAGGAAGAGGCGGGGCGTCTGAAGCTTTCTTT
TRBJ1-1 . TRBV29-1 TRBD1 CSVPAYRGGSTEAFF TGCAGCGTACCCGCCTACAGGGGAGGGAGCACTGAAGCTTTCTTT
TRBJ2-5 . TRBV30 TRBD2 CAWSVRLAGQGGETQYF TGTGCCTGGAGTGTAAGACTCGCAGGGCAGGGAGGGGAGACCCAGTACTTC
TRBJ2-2 . TRBV19 . CASSSGELFF TGTGCCAGTAGTAGCGGGGAGCTGTTTTTT
TRBJ2-7 once TRBV27 TRBD2 CASSLSGSSPYEQYF TGTGCCAGCAGTCTTAGCGGGTCCTCACCCTACGAGCAGTACTTC
TRBJ1-1 few TRBV11-2 . CASSLVQVGMNTEAFF TGTGCCAGCAGCTTAGTGCAGGTCGGGATGAACACTGAAGCTTTCTTT
TRBJ2-7 . TRBV2 . CASSGGTSYEQYF TGTGCCAGCAGTGGGGGGACCTCCTACGAGCAGTACTTC
TRBJ2-2 . TRBV27 . CASSPVNTGELFF TGTGCCAGCAGTCCCGTAAACACCGGGGAGCTGTTTTTT
TRBJ2-3 . TRBV10-3 . CAISSGAGTDTQYF TGTGCCATCAGTTCAGGGGCTGGCACAGATACGCAGTATTTT
TRBJ2-7 . TRBV12-5 . CASGLDHRADYEQYF TGTGCTAGTGGTTTGGATCACCGGGCCGATTACGAGCAGTACTTC
TRBJ1-1 . TRBV5-4 . CASSLPEPAEAFF TGTGCCAGCAGCTTGCCCGAGCCAGCTGAAGCTTTCTTT
TRBJ2-5 . TRBV5-6 . CASSLTARETQYF TGTGCCAGCAGCTTGACAGCGAGGGAGACCCAGTACTTC
TRBJ2-7 . TRBV4-1 . CASSQGWGRYEQYF TGCGCCAGCAGCCAAGGGTGGGGGCGCTACGAGCAGTACTTC
TRBJ2-7 few TRBV7-8 . CASSLGTLYEQYF TGTGCCAGCAGCCTCGGGACATTGTACGAGCAGTACTTC
TRBJ2-2 . TRBV4-1 . CASSQDPEGAGTGELFF TGCGCCAGCAGCCAAGATCCCGAGGGGGCGGGAACCGGGGAGCTGTTTTTT
TRBJ2-7 once TRBV29-1 TRBD2 CSVEDRGTRIYEQYF TGCAGCGTTGAAGATCGGGGGACTAGGATCTACGAGCAGTACTTC
TRBJ1-2 . TRBV7-9 TRBD1 CASSSSTGQKAYGYTF TGTGCCAGCAGCTCCTCAACGGGACAGAAGGCGTATGGCTACACCTTC
TRBJ1-1 . TRBV29-1 . CSVEKGTSNTEAFF TGCAGCGTTGAAAAGGGGACGTCCAACACTGAAGCTTTCTTT
TRBJ2-1 . TRBV29-1 TRBD1 CSEGQSSSYNEQFF TGCAGCGAGGGACAGTCCAGCTCCTACAATGAGCAGTTCTTC
TRBJ2-6 . TRBV4-1 . CASSQEGSSGANVLTF TGCGCCAGCAGCCAAGAGGGCAGCTCTGGGGCCAACGTCCTGACTTTC
TRBJ2-5 . TRBV29-1 TRBD2 CSAESWTSGRAGETQYF TGCAGCGCCGAATCCTGGACTAGCGGGAGGGCCGGAGAGACCCAGTACTTC
TRBJ2-3 . TRBV30 . CAWSGQTTDTQYF TGTGCCTGGAGTGGACAGACAACAGATACGCAGTATTTT
TRBJ2-2 . TRBV30 . CAWWPGNTGELFF TGTGCCTGGTGGCCAGGGAACACCGGGGAGCTGTTTTTT
TRBJ2-7 . TRBV27 TRBD2 CASSLVLAGTHEQYF TGTGCCAGCAGTTTAGTGCTAGCGGGAACCCACGAGCAGTACTTC
TRBJ2-7 few TRBV11-2 . CASSLVRGNEQYF TGTGCCAGCAGCTTAGTCCGGGGGAACGAGCAGTACTTC
TRBJ1-3 . TRBV29-1 . CSVGGHRENTIYF TGCAGCGTTGGGGGGCACCGAGAGAACACCATATATTTT
TRBJ1-1 . TRBV2 . CASIPLGDTEAFF TGTGCCAGCATCCCCCTCGGGGATACTGAAGCTTTCTTT
TRBJ2-7 once TRBV4-2 . CASSQVEGNYLQQYF TGTGCCAGCAGCCAAGTAGAGGGGAACTACCTCCAGCAGTACTTC
TRBJ2-1 . TRBV28 TRBD2 CASSSRRIAGVRNEQFF TGTGCCAGCAGTTCCCGCCGGATTGCGGGAGTCCGCAATGAGCAGTTCTTC
TRBJ2-2 . TRBV10-3 TRBD2 CAISEPSGTDGELFF TGTGCCATCAGTGAGCCTAGCGGGACGGACGGGGAGCTGTTTTTT
TRBJ2-3 . TRBV29-1 TRBD2 CSSLGGSTDTQYF TGCAGCTCACTGGGGGGGAGCACAGATACGCAGTATTTT
TRBJ2-7 . TRBV29-1 . CSVGQGIPYEQYF TGCAGCGTTGGGCAAGGGATCCCGTACGAGCAGTACTTC
TRBJ2-2 . TRBV27 . CASSFIANTGELFF TGTGCCAGCAGTTTTATAGCGAACACCGGGGAGCTGTTTTTT
TRBJ2-1 few TRBV29-1 TRBD1 CSAQGQVTYNEQFF TGCAGCGCCCAGGGACAGGTCACCTACAATGAGCAGTTCTTC
TRBJ2-5 . TRBV4-1 . CASRDFMRETQYF TGCGCCAGCAGGGATTTCATGCGAGAGACCCAGTACTTC
TRBJ2-7 . TRBV7-8 . CASSLGDSSYEQYF TGTGCCAGCAGCTTAGGGGACTCTTCCTACGAGCAGTACTTC
TRBJ2-3 . TRBV28 TRBD2 CASSTGLAGGPDTQYF TGTGCCAGCAGTACTGGACTAGCGGGAGGGCCAGATACGCAGTATTTT
TRBJ1-2 . TRBV27 . CASSLGGPSLNGYTF TGTGCCAGCAGTTTAGGAGGGCCTAGTTTAAACGGCTACACCTTC
TRBJ2-2 . TRBV5-1 . CASSLGGYNRSPTGELFF TGCGCCAGCAGCTTGGGAGGGTACAATCGCAGTCCCACCGGGGAGCTGTTTTTT
TRBJ1-1 . TRBV4-1 . CASSQDGASTEAFF TGCGCCAGCAGCCAAGATGGGGCGAGCACTGAAGCTTTCTTT